This TCR beta chain was observed in a study of cytomegalovirus exposure and HLA in healthy donors. Study findings and constraints: The authors enumerated over 150 TCR beta chains as linked to cytomegalovirus. Presence/absence analyses assumed roughly uniform sequencing depth across donors.

This CDR3 comprises 18 residues. Remarks on this clone: Its antigen is currently unknown.

The PCR ran on 60 Vbeta and 13 Jbeta primers. Clones were read by immunoSEQ multiplex PCR, and TCRdb kept only the in-frame ones, dropping some. The data show about 150,000 clones, approximately 78% seen once. The TCR comes from a woman aged 50 to 60 in good health and CMV-seropositive. The chain joins TRBV21-1 to TRBJ2-7; TRBD2 was called by the table and not checked on the DNA. TRBV21-1 represents a pseudogene. Source material: PBMCs. CDR3: CASSSRRPRGGTPYEQYF. The DNA of the CDR3 is TGTGCCAGCAGCTCCCGGCGACCTCGCGGGGGCACTCCCTACGAGCAGTACTTC.